Shown below are 30 T cell receptor beta chains from a single sample sequenced in a study of identical twins' blood T cells. In TCRdb, the 5' RACE reads were re-called with MiXCR into one record per CDR3 protein. The sample lists hundreds of thousands of distinct CDR3 sequences; under 30% were seen once. Sequenced sample: PBMCs. The origin of the receptors is a woman aged 18 to 55 in good health.

This clonotype came up a few times. The rearrangement joins TRBV27 to TRBJ1-1, with D uncertain. Germline-derived CDR1 and CDR2 are MNHEY and SMNVEV (reference sequence). V lost 3 bases to trimming and J lost 8 bases, with 10 bases between them. The CDR3 length is 12 residues. Here the CDR3 reads CASSFGLGEAFF. The CDR3 coding sequence is TGTGCCAGCAGTTTTGGGCTTGGGGAAGCTTTCTTT.

The V gene is TRBV20-1, the J gene TRBJ2-3; possible D gene TRBD1, 6 bases. This CDR3 spans 14 amino acids. Germline loops: CDR1 DFQATT, CDR2 SNEGSKA (reference sequence). Between the trimmed V and J ends, which lost 5 bases and 0 bases, there was a span of 12 bases. The CDR3 region is CSALTGPSTDTQYF. CDR3 coding DNA: TGCAGTGCTTTAACAGGGCCTAGCACAGATACGCAGTATTTT.

This clonotype was detected only a few times. This chain joins TRBV7-9 and TRBJ2-7, with a weak D call TRBD1 (6 bases). Germline V gives CDR1 SEHNR, CDR2 FQNEAQ (reference sequence). CDR3 length equals 13 residues. Trimming left V 11 bases short and J 0 bases short, with 14 bases between. The CDR3 bases are TGTGCCTGCCCGGACAGCAACTCCTACGAGCAGTACTTC. Translating it yields CACPDSNSYEQYF.

The chain uses TRBV5-4 and TRBJ1-1; TRBD1 matches at 11 bases. This CDR3 has 15 amino acids. Per germline, CDR1 SGHNT and CDR2 YYREEE (reference sequence). V lost 4 bases and J lost 3; bases outside the gene matches: 5. The CDR3 DNA follows: TGTGCCAGCAGCACTAGGGACAGGGGGGACACTGAAGCTTTCTTT. This gives the protein CASSTRDRGDTEAFF. Using reference TRBV5-4 and TRBJ1-1 for the parts outside the CDR3, the full variable domain is ETGVTQSPTHLIKTRGQQVTLRCSSQSGHNTVSWYQQALGQGPQFIFQYYREEENGRGNFPPRFSGLQFPNYSSELNVNALELDDSALYLCASSTRDRGDTEAFFGQGTRLTVV.

This clonotype has ten or more counts. CDR3 in amino acids: CASSTQQGATEAFF. For the CDR3, the DNA is TGCGCCAGCAGCACACAACAGGGGGCCACTGAAGCTTTCTTT. This chain connects TRBV5-1 to TRBJ1-1; 9 nucleotides agree with TRBD1. Germline V gene lookup returns CDR1 SGHRS and CDR2 YFSETQ. The V segment lost 4 bases and the J segment 4 bases; nucleotides outside the gene matches: 5. The CDR3 loop spans 14 amino acids.

This clonotype was observed a handful of times. This chain uses TRBV29-1 with TRBJ2-1; no firm D call. The CDR3 covers 15 residues. Germline CDR1 SQVTM, CDR2 ANQGSEA. The chain's CDR3 is CGAFLHPGAGIEQFF. The CDR3 DNA is TGCGGCGCGTTCCTCCATCCCGGAGCAGGAATTGAGCAGTTCTTC.

This chain links TRBV6-6 with TRBJ2-7, with D possibly matching TRBD2 (6 bases). Germline CDR1 reads MNHNY; CDR2 reads SVGAGI (reference sequence). V was trimmed by 5 bases and J by 7 bases, leaving 18 bases between them. This CDR3 is built from 14 residues. The CDR3 sequence: CASSVRENFWEQYF. The CDR3, as DNA: TGTGCCAGCAGTGTTCGGGAGAACTTCTGGGAGCAGTACTTC.

This clonotype showed up just a few times. The rearrangement joins TRBV7-8 to TRBJ2-7; tentatively, D is TRBD1 (5 bases). This CDR3 has 14 residues. Germline V gene sequence: CDR1 SGHVS, CDR2 FQNEAQ. Trimming pared 4 bases from V and 3 bases from J, leaving 13 bases between. The CDR3 sequence: CASSSSGRIYEQYF. In DNA, the CDR3 is TGTGCCAGCAGCTCCTCAGGGCGGATCTACGAGCAGTACTTC.

This clonotype was picked up a small number of times. The chain links TRBV29-1 to TRBJ2-7; no firm D call. The germline V gene has CDR1 SQVTM and CDR2 ANQGSEA. CDR3 length: 12 amino acids. Trimming removed 8 bases from V and 2 bases from J, with 13 bases in between. The CDR3: CSSLGTTYEQYF. Here the CDR3 DNA reads TGCAGCTCCCTAGGCACTACCTACGAGCAGTACTTC.

This clonotype was counted between two and nine times. This rearrangement joins TRBV19 to TRBJ1-6; maybe TRBD1 (5 bases). This CDR3 has 16 amino acids. In germline, CDR1 is LNHDA, CDR2 SQIVND (reference sequence). Trimming stripped 8 bases from V and 0 bases from J, with 14 bases between. The CDR3 DNA reads TGTGCCAGTGTGGTTGGGGCGAACTCCTATAATTCACCCCTCCACTTT. Translating gives CASVVGANSYNSPLHF.

The rearrangement joins TRBV18 to TRBJ2-5; the match to TRBD2 covers 10 bases. The CDR3 length is 15 residues. J lost 0 bases, V lost 7 bases, and 5 bases had no gene match. Germline V gene lookup returns CDR1 KGHSH and CDR2 LQKENI. The CDR3: CASFWTSGHQETQYF. As DNA, the CDR3 is TGTGCCAGCTTCTGGACTAGCGGACACCAAGAGACCCAGTACTTC. The complete variable domain, with remaining parts taken from reference TRBV18 and TRBJ2-5, reads NAGVMQNPRHLVRRRGQEARLRCSPMKGHSHVYWYRQLPEEGLKFMVYLQKENIIDESGMPKERFSAEFPKEGPSILRIQQVVRGDSAAYFCASFWTSGHQETQYFGPGTRLLVL.

This chain links TRBV29-1 with TRBJ1-1; 7 bases are shared with TRBD1. The CDR3 spans 14 residues. The germline V gene encodes CDR1 SQVTM and CDR2 ANQGSEA. The V and J ends lost 2 bases and 6 bases, in that order; junction bases with no gene match: 9. This CDR3 reads CSVESKGQSSEAFF. For the CDR3, the DNA is TGCAGCGTTGAATCTAAGGGACAGTCTTCTGAAGCTTTCTTT.

A few counts support this clonotype. J is TRBJ2-2 and V is TRBV20-1; D is unresolved. CDR1 DFQATT and CDR2 SNEGSKA come from the germline V gene (reference sequence). Trimming stripped 5 bases from V and 8 bases from J, with 9 bases between. The CDR3 length is 11 residues. The CDR3 loop is CSARAWGELFF. Here the CDR3 DNA reads TGCAGTGCTCGGGCTTGGGGGGAGCTGTTTTTT.

The chain has TRBV5-1 and TRBJ1-6; tentatively, D is TRBD1 (6 bases). The CDR3 is 17 amino acids. Germline CDR1 reads SGHRS; CDR2 reads YFSETQ. V was trimmed by 4 bases and J by 0 bases, leaving 14 bases between them. In nucleotides, the CDR3 is TGCGCCAGCAGCGCCAGACAGGCACGCTCCTATAATTCACCCCTCCACTTT. Amino acid sequence: CASSARQARSYNSPLHF.

There are many counts of this clonotype. The chain uses TRBV20-1 and TRBJ1-6; D unclear. Trimming stripped 0 bases from V and 10 bases from J, with 13 bases between. CDR3 length equals 14 residues. Per the germline V gene, CDR1 is DFQATT and CDR2 is SNEGSKA (reference sequence). The CDR3 region is CSARDFGVGSPLHF. The CDR3 DNA follows: TGCAGTGCTAGAGATTTTGGTGTAGGCTCACCCCTCCACTTT.

This chain links TRBV20-1 with TRBJ2-2; D may correspond to TRBD1 or TRBD2 (5 bases each). Trimming removed 1 base from V and 3 bases from J, with 18 bases in between. The CDR3 covers 17 residues. Germline values: CDR1 DFQATT, CDR2 SNEGSKA (reference sequence). In DNA form, the CDR3 reads TGCAGTGCTAGAGGTGGGGGAGTTACCTCGTACACCGGGGAGCTGTTTTTT. Protein product: CSARGGGVTSYTGELFF.

Only a few counts were recorded for this clonotype. The chain carries TRBV7-3 and TRBJ1-6; D gene uncertain. Trimming removed 4 bases at V and 6 bases at J, with 4 bases between. There are 12 residues in the CDR3. Germline V lookup: CDR1 SGHTA, CDR2 FQGTGA. As DNA, the CDR3 is TGTGCCAGCAGCTCCGCTAATTCACCCCTCCACTTT. It is translated as CASSSANSPLHF.

This clonotype was recorded at least ten times. The chain links TRBV2 to TRBJ1-1, with D tentatively TRBD1 (5 bases). The V end was cut by 6 bases, the J end by 2 bases, with 13 bases between. The length of the CDR3 is 14 residues. CDR1 and CDR2 (germline): SNHLY, FYNNEI. The CDR3, as DNA: TGTGCCAGCAGCGAAACGGGGCGAAACACTGAAGCTTTCTTT. Translated, it gives CASSETGRNTEAFF.

This clonotype was counted between two and nine times. The genes are TRBV20-1 and TRBJ1-5; 9 nucleotides line up with TRBD1. Germline V lookup: CDR1 DFQATT, CDR2 SNEGSKA (reference sequence). CDR3 length equals 15 residues. The J segment lost 7 bases and the V segment lost 6 bases, leaving 13 bases of the junction unmatched. In DNA, the CDR3 is TGCAGTGCAAATTCACCGGGACAGGGTAACCAGCCCCAGCATTTT. It yields the protein CSANSPGQGNQPQHF.

CDR3 sequence: CASKPGSTDTQHF. The CDR3 region has the DNA TGTGCCAGCAAGCCCGGGAGCACAGATACGCAGCATTTT. This chain uses TRBV11-3 with TRBJ2-3; D ambiguous. TRBJ1-5 matches the DNA end more closely, so the J call is doubtful. CDR1 and CDR2 from the germline V gene are SGHNT and YENEEA. This CDR3 contains 13 residues.

This clonotype was detected a few times. The chain is built from TRBV7-2 and TRBJ1-3; D is ambiguous. The CDR3 covers 14 residues. Trimming left V 3 bases short and J 1 base short, with 7 bases between. Germline V lookup: CDR1 SGHTA, CDR2 FQGNSA. The CDR3 DNA reads TGTGCCAGCAGCTTTAGCACATCTGGAAACACCATATATTTT. Translated, it gives CASSFSTSGNTIYF. Combining the CDR3 with reference TRBV7-2 and TRBJ1-3 gives the whole variable domain GAGVSQSPSNKVTEKGKDVELRCDPISGHTALYWYRQSLGQGLEFLIYFQGNSAPDKSGLPSDRFSAERTGGSVSTLTIQRTQQEDSAVYLCASSFSTSGNTIYFGEGSWLTVV.

The V gene is TRBV5-1, the J gene TRBJ1-4; D gene uncertain. V was clipped by 0 bases and J by 4 bases, with 16 bases between them. From germline, CDR1 is SGHRS and CDR2 YFSETQ. This CDR3 contains 17 residues. The CDR3 loop reads CASSLAGEGLINEKLFF. The CDR3 nucleotides read TGCGCCAGCAGCTTGGCCGGGGAGGGCCTTATTAATGAAAAACTGTTTTTT.

The chain links TRBV12-3 or TRBV12-4 to TRBJ1-1; TRBD1 matches at 8 bases. This CDR3 region has 14 residues. J was trimmed by 7 bases and V by 3 bases; bases with no gene match: 7. This CDR3 is CASSFWDRSVEAFF. DNA for the CDR3: TGTGCCAGCAGTTTTTGGGACAGGTCCGTTGAAGCTTTCTTT.

The chain employs TRBV15 and TRBJ1-1; 11 nucleotides align to TRBD1. Germline V gene data show CDR1 as LNHNV and CDR2 as YYDKDF (reference sequence). Losses at the gene ends were 4 bases for V and 4 bases for J; bases not matched to a gene: 2. The CDR3 is made up of 14 amino acids. For the CDR3, the DNA is TGTGCCACCAGCAAGGACAGGGGGCCCACTGAAGCTTTCTTT. This gives the protein CATSKDRGPTEAFF.

This clonotype was picked up a small number of times. The chain has TRBV13 and TRBJ2-1; no clear D gene. The CDR3 is 13 residues long. The V end was cut by 0 bases, the J end by 7 bases, with 7 bases between. The germline gives CDR1 PRHDT, CDR2 FYEKMQ (reference sequence). The chain's CDR3 is CASSLGTGNEQFF. Written as DNA, the CDR3 is TGTGCCAGCAGCTTAGGGACTGGGAATGAGCAGTTCTTC. The variable domain in full, completed from reference TRBV13 and TRBJ2-1, reads AAGVIQSPRHLIKEKRETATLKCYPIPRHDTVYWYQQGPGQDPQFLISFYEKMQSDKGSIPDRFSAQQFSDYHSELNMSSLELGDSALYFCASSLGTGNEQFFGPGTRLTVL.

The rearrangement uses TRBV12-3 or TRBV12-4 and TRBJ1-6, with 7 positions matching TRBD1. The CDR3 totals 16 residues. The V segment lost 6 bases and the J segment 7 bases; nucleotides outside the gene matches: 12. This CDR3 reads CASSLRTGTRNSPLHF. CDR3 bases: TGTGCCAGCAGCCTCCGGACAGGAACAAGAAATTCACCCCTCCACTTT.

This clonotype has a single count. The chain has TRBV29-1 and TRBJ1-1; D perhaps matches TRBD1 (5 bases). CDR1 and CDR2 (germline): SQVTM, ANQGSEA. This CDR3 has 14 amino acids. V was clipped by 3 bases and J by 7 bases, with 18 bases between them. The CDR3 region has the DNA TGCAGCGTTGATGCAGGGTACGGGCGCGGTGAAGCTTTCTTT. Encoded protein: CSVDAGYGRGEAFF.

CDR3 loop: CASGASYNSPLHF. CDR3 nucleotides: TGTGCCAGCGGGGCCTCCTATAATTCACCCCTCCACTTT. The V and J genes are TRBV7-9 and TRBJ1-6; possibly TRBD1 for D (5 bases). The CDR3 contains 13 residues. Trimming removed 8 bases at V and 0 bases at J, with 5 bases between. From germline, CDR1 is SEHNR and CDR2 FQNEAQ (reference sequence).

This clonotype was seen a handful of times. This chain joins TRBV5-1 and TRBJ1-2, with D maybe TRBD1 (5 bases). The V end was cut by 1 base, the J end by 4 bases, with 17 bases between. The CDR3 extends over 16 amino acids. The V gene's germline CDR1 is SGHRS and CDR2 YFSETQ. The CDR3: CASSLSPTGHFYGYTF. As DNA, the CDR3 is TGCGCCAGCAGCTTGTCACCTACAGGCCACTTCTATGGCTACACCTTC.

In this sample, this clonotype turned up a few times. The chain carries TRBV6-5 and TRBJ1-5; tentative D call: TRBD1 (6 bases). With 7 bases removed from V and 4 bases from J, the gap between germline ends came to 20 bases. Germline CDR1 reads MNHEY; CDR2 reads SVGAGI. The length of the CDR3 is 16 residues. The CDR3 DNA is TGTGCCAGCAAAATAACGGGCCAAGGGGGGAATCAGCCCCAGCATTTT. Its translation: CASKITGQGGNQPQHF.